These 2 T cell receptor beta chains came from one sample sequenced in a study of T cells in Graves' hyperthyroidism and ophthalmopathy. It was RNA transcripts that yielded the amplified TCR beta CDR3 regions. The primer set for the first-round RT-PCR of the TCR CDR3 was HTBI. Each CDR3 protein is one row after TCRdb ran MiXCR on the multiplex PCR reads. Of a few hundred thousand distinct CDR3 sequences listed, about 46% are singletons. The specimen was peripheral blood or thyroid tissue (not recorded which). The origin of the receptors is an adult woman with Graves' disease, either hyperthyroidism or ophthalmopathy (not recorded which).

This clonotype occurred many times. This chain uses TRBV6-5 with TRBJ2-7; TRBD2 matches at 10 bases. Per the germline V gene, CDR1 is MNHEY and CDR2 is SVGAGI. CDR3 length equals 15 residues. V was pared by 6 bases and J by 3 bases, with 8 bases of the junction left unmatched. The CDR3 coding sequence is TGTGCCAGCAGCCCCGCGGGACTAGCGTACTACGAGCAGTACTTC. This codes for CASSPAGLAYYEQYF.

The chain recombines TRBV20-1 with TRBJ1-2, with 7 bases aligning to TRBD1. Germline V gene sequence: CDR1 DFQATT, CDR2 SNEGSKA (reference sequence). V lost 3 bases to trimming and J lost 6 bases; unmatched junction nucleotides: 16. This CDR3 region has 16 residues. CDR3 DNA: TGCAGTGCTAGCGACCTCTCGAACAGGGGCCTGGATGGCTACACCTTC. Translating gives CSASDLSNRGLDGYTF.